These 11 T cell receptor beta chains were all obtained from the same sample, sequenced in a study of shared clonotypes between healthy human individuals. TCRdb's copy holds only in-frame clones and misses some; the assay was immunoSEQ multiplex PCR. The repertoire holds more than 900,000 clones, with about 80% as singletons. The sequenced sample consisted of memory CD4+ T cells from PBMCs. The subset here: CD45RA-negative fraction. The receptors derive from a man between 18 and 29 years old in good health. Some clones in this sample may be carry-over from other donors' samples.

CDR3 coding DNA: TGCGCCAGCAGCTTCCAGGGCAGTTCGAACACCGGGGAGCTGTTTTTT. It specifies CASSFQGSSNTGELFF. The rearrangement uses TRBV5-1 and TRBJ2-2; D might be TRBD1 (5 bases). The CDR3 is made up of 16 amino acids. Between the trimmed V and J ends, which lost 2 bases and 0 bases, there was a span of 11 bases. The V gene's germline CDR1 is SGHRS and CDR2 YFSETQ.

The sample holds one count of this clone. The chain recombines TRBV25-1 with TRBJ2-1; TRBD2 is a possible D gene (5 bases). Trimming removed 2 bases at V and 7 bases at J, with 21 bases between. Germline V gene lookup returns CDR1 MGHDK and CDR2 SYGVNS. The CDR3 contains 17 residues. The DNA for the CDR3 is TGTGCCAGCAGTGAAACGTTTGGGCGTCCCGGCGGGAATGAGCAGTTCTTC. This gives the protein CASSETFGRPGGNEQFF.

The chain has TRBV5-6 and TRBJ1-5; D is unclear. V was clipped by 2 bases and J by 16 bases, with 16 bases between them. The CDR3 totals 12 residues. From germline, CDR1 is SGHDT and CDR2 YYEEEE. This CDR3 reads CASSFQDGPEHF. CDR3 bases: TGTGCCAGCAGCTTTCAGGACGGACCCGAACATTTT.

This clone was seen repeatedly, ten times or more. Other DNA sequences in the sample encode the same CDR3. This sequence joins TRBV28 and TRBJ2-6; 7 bases are shared with TRBD2. Looked up from germline, CDR1 is MDHEN and CDR2 is SYDVKM. This CDR3 has 17 residues. V shed 3 bases, J shed 0 bases, and the junction held 5 bases outside the gene matches. The CDR3 DNA reads as TGTGCCAGCAGTTTGGGCAGGACTAGCTCTGGGGCCAACGTCCTGACTTTC. This gives the protein CASSLGRTSSGANVLTF.

This clone has more than one count but fewer than ten. Other DNA sequences in the same sample also yield this CDR3. The gene calls are TRBV7-3 and TRBJ1-1, with D hard to call. With 1 base removed from V and 0 bases from J, the gap between germline ends came to 3 bases. The CDR3 is 13 residues long. From germline, CDR1 is SGHTA and CDR2 FQGTGA. CDR3 sequence: CASSLRMNTEAFF. CDR3 DNA: TGTGCCAGCAGCTTAAGGATGAACACTGAAGCTTTCTTT.

The gene calls are TRBV5-4 and TRBJ2-5; 12 bases line up with TRBD2. The CDR3 spans 14 residues. CDR1 and CDR2 (germline): SGHNT, YYREEE (reference sequence). With V trimmed by 2 bases and J by 10 bases, 6 bases remained unmatched. For the CDR3, the DNA is TGTGCCAGCAGCTTTCAACTAGCGGGAGGAGTCCAGTACTTC. It codes for CASSFQLAGGVQYF.

To note about this clone: The identical CDR3 is also encoded by other nucleotide sequences in the sample. The CDR3 reads CASSLTGTTYNEQFF. The CDR3 DNA follows: TGTGCCAGCAGCCTCACCGGGACTACCTACAATGAGCAGTTCTTC. J is TRBJ2-1 and V is TRBV7-3; 7 nucleotides agree with TRBD2. J gave up 2 bases and V 5 bases, and 6 bases lay outside the gene matches. The germline gives CDR1 SGHTA, CDR2 FQGTGA. CDR3 size: 15 residues. Variable domain in full (rest from reference TRBV7-3 and TRBJ2-1): GAGVSQTPSNKVTEKGKYVELRCDPISGHTALYWYRQSLGQGPEFLIYFQGTGAADDSGLPNDRFFAVRPEGSVSTLKIQRTERGDSAVYLCASSLTGTTYNEQFFGPGTRLTVL.

As to this clone: Other DNA sequences of this sample code for an identical CDR3. The chain is built from TRBV2 and TRBJ2-5, with 9 positions matching TRBD1. The germline gives CDR1 SNHLY, CDR2 FYNNEI. The V segment lost 6 bases and the J segment 5 bases; nucleotides outside the gene matches: 1. The CDR3 loop spans 12 amino acids. Here the CDR3 DNA reads TGTGCCAGCAGCGGGACAGGGGAGACCCAGTACTTC. It encodes CASSGTGETQYF.

A word on this clone: Other DNA sequences within the sample encode an identical CDR3. The chain uses TRBV5-1 and TRBJ1-1; TRBD1 aligns across 7 bases. CDR3 length: 14 amino acids. The germline V gene encodes CDR1 SGHRS and CDR2 YFSETQ. V trimming: 1 base; J trimming: 1 base; junction bases outside the gene matches: 1. CDR3 sequence reads: CASSLTGANTEAFF. The CDR3 nucleotides read TGCGCCAGCAGCTTGACAGGGGCGAACACTGAAGCTTTCTTT.

This sequence joins TRBV29-1 and TRBJ2-7; TRBD2 aligns across 8 bases. This CDR3 has 13 residues. The germline V gene encodes CDR1 SQVTM and CDR2 ANQGSEA. V lost 8 bases and J lost 4; bases outside the gene matches: 10. Here the CDR3 reads CSPPVGGRYEQYF. The CDR3 DNA follows: TGCAGCCCCCCCGTGGGCGGGAGGTACGAGCAGTACTTC.

V and J are TRBV7-3 and TRBJ2-1; 9 nucleotides agree with TRBD1. The CDR3 is made up of 14 amino acids. Trimming cost V 1 base and J 9 bases; bases outside gene matches: 4. Germline CDR1 SGHTA, CDR2 FQGTGA. The CDR3 DNA reads TGTGCCAGCAGCTTAAGGGGGACAGGGATTGAGCAGTTCTTC. As protein: CASSLRGTGIEQFF.